A single sample gave rise to the 10 T cell receptor beta chains below, sequenced in a study of T-cell memory formation after mild COVID-19. MiXCR, applied by TCRdb to the 5' RACE reads, yields one record per CDR3 protein. Here the sample spans tens of thousands of distinct CDR3 sequences, roughly 6.6% being singletons. Sequencing used PBMCs or a T cell subset sorted from them (not recorded which). Every receptor here comes from an adult who had mild COVID-19 (a few samples of this study predate the infection). Cell type and time point are not known.

This clonotype appeared many times. The genes are TRBV12-3 or TRBV12-4 and TRBJ2-7; 12 bases line up with TRBD1. The CDR3 sequence is 15 residues long. Losses at the gene ends were 7 bases for V and 4 bases for J; bases not matched to a gene: 8. This CDR3 is CASKAGTGGRYEQYF. In DNA, the CDR3 is TGTGCCAGCAAAGCCGGGACAGGGGGCAGGTACGAGCAGTACTTC.

Many counts were recorded for this clonotype. The chain carries TRBV4-2 and TRBJ2-7, with TRBD2 matching 10 bases. CDR3 length: 15 residues. Germline V CDR1 and CDR2: LGHNA, YNFKEQ. V was clipped by 4 bases and J by 1 base; unmatched bases: 4. DNA for the CDR3: TGTGCCAGCAGCCGTGGGACTAGCGATTCCTACGAGCAGTACTTC. Protein product: CASSRGTSDSYEQYF.

The sample holds many counts of this clonotype. The gene calls are TRBV6-2 or TRBV6-3 and TRBJ1-5, with D maybe TRBD1 (5 bases). The germline gives CDR1 MNHEY, CDR2 SVGEGT. Trimming left V 2 bases short and J 7 bases short, with 12 bases between. This CDR3 comprises 14 residues. CDR3 DNA sequence: TGTGCCAGCAGTTACGTGGGGGTAGGACAGCCCCAGCATTTT. It translates to CASSYVGVGQPQHF.

This clonotype was detected many times. The chain employs TRBV7-2 and TRBJ1-2, with a possible D match to TRBD1 (5 bases). The CDR3 contains 12 residues. Trimming shortened V by 2 bases and J by 9 bases, and 10 bases separated the two germline ends. The germline V gene encodes CDR1 SGHTA and CDR2 FQGNSA. The CDR3 DNA sequence: TGTGCCAGCAGCTTAATGGGACGGAGCTACACCTTC. Translation: CASSLMGRSYTF. Looking up the rest from reference TRBV7-2 and TRBJ1-2 gives the full variable domain: GAGVSQSPSNKVTEKGKDVELRCDPISGHTALYWYRQSLGQGLEFLIYFQGNSAPDKSGLPSDRFSAERTGGSVSTLTIQRTQQEDSAVYLCASSLMGRSYTFGSGTRLTVV.

This clonotype was recorded at least ten times. The chain joins TRBV5-1 to TRBJ2-1, with D tentatively TRBD2 (5 bases). With 0 bases removed from V and 1 base from J, the gap between germline ends came to 8 bases. The germline V gene has CDR1 SGHRS and CDR2 YFSETQ. The CDR3 loop spans 15 amino acids. The CDR3, as DNA: TGCGCCAGCAGCTTGGTCGGGGAGTCCTACAATGAGCAGTTCTTC. It yields the protein CASSLVGESYNEQFF. Using reference TRBV5-1 and TRBJ2-1 for the parts outside the CDR3, the full variable domain is KAGVTQTPRYLIKTRGQQVTLSCSPISGHRSVSWYQQTPGQGLQFLFEYFSETQRNKGNFPGRFSGRQFSNSRSEMNVSTLELGDSALYLCASSLVGESYNEQFFGPGTRLTVL.

Only a few counts were recorded for this clonotype. The chain uses TRBV20-1 and TRBJ2-4; 9 nucleotides match TRBD2. The CDR3 is 14 residues long. V shed 5 bases and J 1 base; nucleotides not matched to a gene: 3. Germline CDR1 reads DFQATT; CDR2 reads SNEGSKA (reference sequence). In DNA, the CDR3 is TGCAGTGCTGATAGCGGGAGTGCCAAAAACATTCAGTACTTC. Translating gives CSADSGSAKNIQYF.

CDR3 sequence: CAISESGHVNTEAFF. As DNA, the CDR3 is TGTGCCATCAGTGAGTCGGGACATGTTAACACTGAAGCTTTCTTT. The chain uses TRBV10-3 and TRBJ1-1; perhaps TRBD1 as D (6 bases). This CDR3 is 15 amino acids long. Germline assignment: CDR1 ENHRY and CDR2 SYGVKD. V was clipped by 0 bases and J by 2 bases, with 10 bases between them.

The CDR3 is CASSSSQETQYF. The CDR3 DNA is TGTGCCAGCAGCTCCTCTCAAGAGACCCAGTACTTC. V gene TRBV5-4 combines with J gene TRBJ2-5; D gene ambiguous. Germline V CDR1 and CDR2: SGHNT, YYREEE (reference sequence). V was pared by 3 bases and J by 2 bases, with 5 bases between. This CDR3 has 12 residues. Drawing the rest from reference TRBV5-4 and TRBJ2-5, the complete variable domain is ETGVTQSPTHLIKTRGQQVTLRCSSQSGHNTVSWYQQALGQGPQFIFQYYREEENGRGNFPPRFSGLQFPNYSSELNVNALELDDSALYLCASSSSQETQYFGPGTRLLVL.

There are a few counts of this clonotype. V usage is TRBV6-2 or TRBV6-3 and J usage is TRBJ2-7, with D unclear. Trimming pared 5 bases from V and 0 bases from J, leaving 5 bases between. The germline V gene encodes CDR1 MNHEY and CDR2 SVGEGT. The CDR3 is made up of 12 amino acids. CDR3 DNA: TGTGCCAGCAGTCAACCCTCCTACGAGCAGTACTTC. It codes for CASSQPSYEQYF.

This clonotype was seen at least ten times. The rearrangement joins TRBV12-3 or TRBV12-4 to TRBJ2-1, with D hard to call. Deletions cut 6 bases from V and 9 bases from J, with 9 bases between. This CDR3 comprises 11 residues. The CDR3 nucleotides read TGTGCCAGCAGCCCACAACGTGAGCAGTTCTTC. Amino acid sequence: CASSPQREQFF.